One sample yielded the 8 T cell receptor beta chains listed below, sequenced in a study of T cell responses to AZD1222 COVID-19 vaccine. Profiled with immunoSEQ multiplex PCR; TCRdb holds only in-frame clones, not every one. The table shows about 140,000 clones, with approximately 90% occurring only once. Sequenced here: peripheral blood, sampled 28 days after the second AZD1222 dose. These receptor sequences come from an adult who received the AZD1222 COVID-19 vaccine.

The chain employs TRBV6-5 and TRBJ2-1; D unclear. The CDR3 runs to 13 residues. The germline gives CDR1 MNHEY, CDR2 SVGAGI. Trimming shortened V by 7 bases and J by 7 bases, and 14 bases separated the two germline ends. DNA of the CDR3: TGTGCCAGCAAGTTGAGTGGCCGTAATGAGCAGTTCTTC. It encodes CASKLSGRNEQFF.

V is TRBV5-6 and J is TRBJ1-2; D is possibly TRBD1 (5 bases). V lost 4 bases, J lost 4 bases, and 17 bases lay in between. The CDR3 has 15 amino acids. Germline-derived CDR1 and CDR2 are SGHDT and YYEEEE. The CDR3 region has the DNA TGTGCCAGCAGCCAATGGCCGGGGGAAGGCTATGGCTACACCTTC. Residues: CASSQWPGEGYGYTF.

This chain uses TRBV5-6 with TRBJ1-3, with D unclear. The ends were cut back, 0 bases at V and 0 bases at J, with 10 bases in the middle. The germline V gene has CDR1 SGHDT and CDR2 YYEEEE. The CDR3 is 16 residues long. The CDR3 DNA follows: TGTGCCAGCAGCTTGGTTGCTGGCGCCTCTGGAAACACCATATATTTT. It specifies CASSLVAGASGNTIYF.

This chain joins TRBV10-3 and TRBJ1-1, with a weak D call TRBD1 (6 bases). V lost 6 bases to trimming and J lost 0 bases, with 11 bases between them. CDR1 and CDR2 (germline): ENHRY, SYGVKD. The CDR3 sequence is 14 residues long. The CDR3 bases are TGTGCCATCAGATCGAGACAGGTGAACACTGAAGCTTTCTTT. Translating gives CAIRSRQVNTEAFF.

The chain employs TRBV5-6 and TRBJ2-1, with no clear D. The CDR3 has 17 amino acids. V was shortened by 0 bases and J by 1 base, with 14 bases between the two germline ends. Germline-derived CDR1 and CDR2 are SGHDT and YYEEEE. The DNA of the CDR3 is TGTGCCAGCAGCTTGGGTGGAAGCAGGCTTTCCTACAATGAGCAGTTCTTC. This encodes CASSLGGSRLSYNEQFF. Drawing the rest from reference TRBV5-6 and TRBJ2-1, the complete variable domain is DAGVTQSPTHLIKTRGQQVTLRCSPKSGHDTVSWYQQALGQGPQFIFQYYEEEERQRGNFPDRFSGHQFPNYSSELNVNALLLGDSALYLCASSLGGSRLSYNEQFFGPGTRLTVL.

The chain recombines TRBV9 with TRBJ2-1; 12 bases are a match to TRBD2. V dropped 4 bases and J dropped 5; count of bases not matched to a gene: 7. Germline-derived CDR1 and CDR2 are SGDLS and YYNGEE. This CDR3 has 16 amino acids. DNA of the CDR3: TGTGCCAGCAGCTCAAGGACTAGCGGGGTTCACAATGAGCAGTTCTTC. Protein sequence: CASSSRTSGVHNEQFF. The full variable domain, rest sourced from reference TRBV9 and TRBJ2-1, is DSGVTQTPKHLITATGQRVTLRCSPRSGDLSVYWYQQSLDQGLQFLIQYYNGEERAKGNILERFSAQQFPDLHSELNLSSLELGDSALYFCASSSRTSGVHNEQFFGPGTRLTVL.

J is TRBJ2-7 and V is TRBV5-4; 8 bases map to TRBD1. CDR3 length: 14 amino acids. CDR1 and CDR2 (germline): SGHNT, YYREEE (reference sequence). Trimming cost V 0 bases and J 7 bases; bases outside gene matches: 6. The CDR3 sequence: CASSLVGQGAEQYF. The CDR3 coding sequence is TGTGCCAGCAGCTTGGTGGGGCAGGGGGCAGAGCAGTACTTC.

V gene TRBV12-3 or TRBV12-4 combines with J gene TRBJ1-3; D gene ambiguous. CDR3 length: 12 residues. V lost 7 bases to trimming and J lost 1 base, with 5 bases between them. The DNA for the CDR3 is TGTGCCAGCACCCCGTCTGGAAACACCATATATTTT. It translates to CASTPSGNTIYF.